This T cell receptor (beta chain) was captured in a study of shared clonotypes between healthy human individuals. Turning to this clone: What it binds is not known.

Naive CD8 populations comprised CD45RO-negative cells positively selected for CCR7, excluding terminally differentiated effector memory CD45RA+ cells. The junction had 6 bases not matched to a gene; V was cut back by 5 bases and J by 4 bases. There are 14 residues in the CDR3. Germline CDR1 SGHVS, CDR2 FNYEAQ. Study results and limitations: Collection of samples was limited to blood; tissue repertoires likely differ.

The assay was run at deep level. Profiling relied on immunoSEQ multiplex PCR, and the TCRdb table lists in-frame clones only, not all of them. This table has about 680,000 clones, 90% to 95% appearing once. V gene TRBV7-6 combines with J gene TRBJ2-7; TRBD2 aligns across 9 bases. This sequence originates from a man aged 25-40 years in good health. Sequenced: naive CD8+ T cells sorted from blood. The CDR3 protein is CASSETSGLYEQYF. The CDR3 DNA is TGTGCCAGCAGCGAAACTAGCGGGCTTTACGAGCAGTACTTC.